Below, 13 T cell receptor beta chains from the same sample are listed, as sequenced in a study of PD-1 blockade in classical Hodgkin lymphoma. No patient escaped relapse after autologous stem cell transplantation, and brentuximab vedotin exposure varied. Profiling relied on immunoSEQ multiplex PCR, and the TCRdb table lists in-frame clones only, not all of them. The profile covers 110,000 or so clones, with roughly nine tenths appearing a single time and around 20% taken by the ten largest. The sequencing here drew on peripheral blood mononuclear cells (PBMCs), taken before the second cycle of nivolumab. The receptor set was obtained from a human donor with classical Hodgkin lymphoma.

The chain recombines TRBV10-3 with TRBJ1-1; D may be TRBD1 (6 bases). The V end was cut by 3 bases, the J end by 5 bases, with 13 bases between. Germline CDR1 and CDR2: ENHRY and SYGVKD. This CDR3 spans 14 amino acids. The DNA of the CDR3 is TGTGCCATCAGTGAAGGACAGTTAGGGACTGAAGCTTTCTTT. It codes for CAISEGQLGTEAFF.

The rearrangement uses TRBV5-6 and TRBJ1-2; 8 positions agree with TRBD1. Germline V gene data show CDR1 as SGHDT and CDR2 as YYEEEE. This CDR3 comprises 13 residues. V trimming: 4 bases; J trimming: 8 bases; junction bases outside the gene matches: 7. Written as DNA, the CDR3 is TGTGCCAGCAGCCCGCGGACAGGGCAGGGCTACACCTTC. Residues: CASSPRTGQGYTF.

This clone has only one observation. The junction departs from the called germline gene at one end, perhaps through a read error. The chain links TRBV11-2 to TRBJ2-3; 12 bases line up with TRBD2. The CDR3 spans 15 residues. Germline CDR1 reads SGHAT; CDR2 reads FQNNGV. CDR3 DNA: TGTGCCAGCACCTTACTAGCGGGAGGAGGAGATACGCAGTATTTT. Amino acid sequence: CASTLLAGGGDTQYF.

This clone was detected once. This could be a read error, since a much larger clone is one nucleotide away. The same CDR3 is also encoded by other DNA sequences in this sample. V usage is TRBV6-1 and J usage is TRBJ2-7, with D tentatively TRBD1 (5 bases). The CDR3 loop spans 16 amino acids. Germline CDR1 and CDR2: MNHNS and SASEGT. The DNA for the CDR3 is TGTGCCAGCAGTGATTCCGACAGCGTACCCTCCTACGAGCAATACTTC. It encodes CASSDSDSVPSYEQYF.

The V gene is TRBV10-2, the J gene TRBJ2-3; TRBD2 agrees at 11 bases. The V segment lost 3 bases and the J segment 6 bases; nucleotides outside the gene matches: 8. Germline CDR1 WSHSY, CDR2 SAAADI. The CDR3 is 16 amino acids. CDR3 sequence (DNA): TGCGCCAGCAGTGATCCGGGACTAGCGGCCTTGGATACGCAGTATTTT. Translated: CASSDPGLAALDTQYF.

This clone was recorded once. The chain couples TRBV5-4 to TRBJ1-1, with a tentative D call TRBD1 (6 bases). This CDR3 has 13 residues. V lost 4 bases and J lost 7, with 14 bases in between. Looked up from germline, CDR1 is SGHNT and CDR2 is YYREEE (reference sequence). This CDR3 is CASSPTGADEAFF. CDR3 nucleotides: TGTGCCAGCAGCCCCACGGGGGCCGATGAAGCTTTCTTT.

The V and J genes are TRBV5-1 and TRBJ1-4; tentatively, D is TRBD1 (6 bases). There are 15 residues in the CDR3. Trimming removed 4 bases from V and 6 bases from J, with 16 bases in between. Per the germline V gene, CDR1 is SGHRS and CDR2 is YFSETQ. Here the CDR3 DNA reads TGCGCCAGCAGCCAAATGACCCACAGGGATGAAAAACTGTTTTTT. Its protein product is CASSQMTHRDEKLFF.

The CDR3 sequence is CASSLRDTQYF. The CDR3, as DNA: TGTGCCAGCAGCTTACGAGATACGCAGTATTTT. The chain joins TRBV7-9 to TRBJ2-3; D gene ambiguous. V dropped 2 bases and J dropped 5 bases, with 2 bases sitting between them. There are 11 residues in the CDR3. Germline V gene lookup returns CDR1 SEHNR and CDR2 FQNEAQ (reference sequence).

Here the CDR3 reads CASSQESTRGGQETQYF. Here the CDR3 DNA reads TGCGCCAGCAGCCAAGAAAGTACCAGGGGCGGCCAAGAGACCCAGTACTTC. The chain combines TRBV4-3 with TRBJ2-5, with D tentatively TRBD1 (6 bases). The CDR3 totals 17 residues. Looked up from germline, CDR1 is LGHNA and CDR2 is YSLEER. The V and J ends lost 0 bases and 1 base respectively, with 15 bases between them.

The chain recombines TRBV4-1 with TRBJ2-5; no reliable D call. The CDR3 sequence is 13 residues long. The germline V gene encodes CDR1 MGHRA and CDR2 YSYEKL. Trimming removed 2 bases from V and 0 bases from J, with 4 bases in between. This CDR3 is CASSQPYQETQYF. In DNA, the CDR3 is TGCGCCAGCAGCCAACCGTACCAAGAGACCCAGTACTTC.

This chain uses TRBV5-8 with TRBJ1-2; possible D gene TRBD1, 5 bases. The V and J ends lost 4 bases and 2 bases respectively, with 9 bases between them. This CDR3 comprises 13 residues. From germline, CDR1 is SGHTS and CDR2 YDEGEE. Here the CDR3 DNA reads TGTGCCAGCAGCATACGGGGGAACTATGGCTACACCTTC. It specifies CASSIRGNYGYTF.

The gene calls are TRBV29-1 and TRBJ1-1, with a tentative D call TRBD1 (6 bases). The CDR3 runs 14 residues. The germline V and J ends were trimmed by 3 bases and 1 base, with 12 bases remaining between them. The germline V gene has CDR1 SQVTM and CDR2 ANQGSEA. The CDR3 is CSVERQVRNTEAFF. The CDR3 nucleotides are TGCAGCGTTGAGAGACAGGTCCGGAACACTGAAGCTTTCTTT.

The chain carries TRBV6-5 and TRBJ2-7; D might be TRBD1 (5 bases). The germline gives CDR1 MNHEY, CDR2 SVGAGI. The CDR3 has 14 residues. The V end lost 4 bases, the J end lost 4 bases, and 14 bases lay between the germline ends. The CDR3 is CASSSEPTVYEQYF. For the CDR3, the DNA is TGTGCCAGCAGTTCCGAACCGACAGTTTACGAGCAGTACTTC.